What follows are 22 T cell receptor beta chains derived from one specimen sequenced in a study of T cell repertoires in cytomegalovirus infection. One entry per CDR3 protein, called by TCRdb with MiXCR from the reads. Among a few hundred thousand distinct CDR3 sequences, about 17% were seen once, and the ten largest hold around 11%. The specimen sequenced was PBMCs. Receptors were obtained from a human donor in good health (CMV status not recorded). Some clones in this sample may be carry-over from other donors' samples.

The chain employs TRBV4-1 and TRBJ1-5; 7 nucleotides agree with TRBD1. J gave up 0 bases and V 4 bases, and 9 bases lay outside the gene matches. The CDR3 runs 17 residues. Germline CDR1 MGHRA, CDR2 YSYEKL. CDR3 residues: CASSPEDRRYSNQPQHF. The CDR3 bases are TGCGCCAGCAGCCCGGAGGACAGGAGATATAGCAATCAGCCCCAGCATTTT.

This clonotype was picked up a small number of times. The chain joins TRBV11-2 to TRBJ1-4; 8 nucleotides align to TRBD1. Germline V gene lookup returns CDR1 SGHAT and CDR2 FQNNGV. V lost 3 bases, J lost 4 bases, and 4 bases stayed unmatched. This CDR3 has 15 residues. DNA for the CDR3: TGTGCCAGCAGCTTCCAGGGGGCGGGTAATGAAAAACTGTTTTTT. This encodes CASSFQGAGNEKLFF.

The chain has TRBV6-5 and TRBJ2-3, with D possibly TRBD2 on 6 matching bases. V lost 0 bases to trimming and J lost 0 bases, with 10 bases between them. Germline V gives CDR1 MNHEY, CDR2 SVGAGI. This CDR3 is 16 amino acids long. CDR3 DNA: TGTGCCAGCAGTTACTCTGCGGGGATAAGCACAGATACGCAGTATTTT. Amino acid sequence: CASSYSAGISTDTQYF.

This clonotype was detected once. This may stem from a read error, because a much larger clone lies one nucleotide away. This chain links TRBV27 with TRBJ1-1; D remains ambiguous. Germline V gene data show CDR1 as MNHEY and CDR2 as SMNVEV (reference sequence). The CDR3 consists of 13 residues. Trimming left V 0 bases short and J 7 bases short, with 9 bases between. CDR3 sequence: CASSLSRWSEAFF. In nucleotides, the CDR3 is TGTGCCAGCAGTTTATCCCGGTGGAGTGAAGCTTTCTTT.

This clonotype was observed many times. This sequence joins TRBV28 and TRBJ2-1, with D perhaps TRBD1 or TRBD2 (5 bases each). The CDR3 has 15 amino acids. CDR1 and CDR2 (germline): MDHEN, SYDVKM. V shed 4 bases and J shed 5 bases, with 15 bases lying between them. For the CDR3, the DNA is TGTGCCAGCAGTTCCCCCGGACTGGGGCACAATGAGCAGTTCTTC. It yields the protein CASSSPGLGHNEQFF.

This clonotype was seen more than once but under ten times. The V call is TRBV20-1, the J call TRBJ2-5; 13 nucleotides line up with TRBD2. CDR3 length: 14 amino acids. V lost 5 bases, J lost 5 bases, and 5 bases stayed unmatched. In germline, CDR1 is DFQATT, CDR2 SNEGSKA (reference sequence). This CDR3 reads CSAVRTSGGETQYF. The CDR3 DNA sequence: TGCAGTGCTGTACGGACTAGCGGGGGTGAGACCCAGTACTTC.

The genes are TRBV5-8 and TRBJ2-1, with D perhaps assigned TRBD1 or TRBD2 (6 bases each). Germline CDR1 and CDR2: SGHTS and YDEGEE. The CDR3 runs to 14 residues. Between the trimmed V and J ends, which lost 2 bases and 2 bases, there was a span of 8 bases. CDR3 residues: CASSFGGPYNEQFF. The CDR3 DNA follows: TGTGCCAGCAGCTTTGGGGGGCCCTACAATGAGCAGTTCTTC.

This clonotype was found a few times. The V and J genes are TRBV6-2 or TRBV6-3 and TRBJ1-5; 8 bases are a match to TRBD1. This CDR3 is 12 amino acids long. V lost 6 bases, J lost 10 bases, and 5 bases stayed unmatched. Germline lookup yields CDR1 MNHEY and CDR2 SVGEGT. The CDR3 DNA reads as TGTGCCAGCAGCCAGGGGGCTGAACCCCAGCATTTT. Amino acid sequence: CASSQGAEPQHF.

This clonotype was seen a few times. The V gene is TRBV4-1, the J gene TRBJ1-4; a possible D gene is TRBD1 (5 bases). The CDR3 totals 16 residues. The germline CDR1 and CDR2 sequences are MGHRA and YSYEKL. V shed 0 bases and J shed 0 bases, with 8 bases lying between them. The CDR3 is CASSQDRGATNEKLFF. In DNA, the CDR3 is TGCGCCAGCAGCCAAGATAGAGGGGCAACTAATGAAAAACTGTTTTTT.

Concerning this clonotype itself: Since a much larger clone is just one base distant, this may be a read error. The chain combines TRBV7-9 with TRBJ2-7; 9 bases map to TRBD1. Germline loops: CDR1 SEHNR, CDR2 FQNEAQ (reference sequence). The CDR3 contains 15 residues. CDR3 loop: CASSRKGQGSYEQCF. In DNA form, the CDR3 reads TGTGCCAGCAGCCGAAAGGGACAGGGATCCTACGAGCAGTGCTTC.

In its sample, this clonotype was seen once. Since a much larger clone is just one base distant, this may be a read error. It is unclear where the CDR3 begins or ends on the DNA, so no DNA is shown, and the CDR3 is as TCRdb lists it. CDR3 in amino acids: CASSVVAGGISSYNEQIF. This chain links TRBV9 with TRBJ2-1; the table assigns TRBD1, which was not confirmed against the DNA. Germline CDR1 reads SGDLS; CDR2 reads YYNGEE. The CDR3 comprises 18 residues, both ends counted.

The V gene is TRBV2, the J gene TRBJ1-5; D remains ambiguous. With 6 bases removed from V and 4 bases from J, the gap between germline ends came to 13 bases. This CDR3 region has 14 residues. The V gene's germline CDR1 is SNHLY and CDR2 FYNNEI. CDR3 coding DNA: TGTGCCAGCAGCCCGTCTGCAAAAAATCAGCCCCAGCATTTT. Translating it yields CASSPSAKNQPQHF.

Many counts were recorded for this clonotype. The chain recombines TRBV6-1 with TRBJ2-7; D is unresolved. The V and J ends lost 2 bases and 5 bases respectively, with 16 bases between them. The CDR3 sequence is 15 residues long. Germline CDR1 and CDR2: MNHNS and SASEGT. The CDR3 here is CASSEIGQPFDEQYF. In nucleotides, the CDR3 is TGTGCCAGCAGTGAAATCGGGCAGCCTTTCGACGAGCAGTACTTC.

This clonotype was counted only a few times. The chain links TRBV28 to TRBJ1-2; TRBD1 matches at 8 bases. The CDR3 extends over 15 amino acids. The germline CDR1 and CDR2 sequences are MDHEN and SYDVKM. Losses at the gene ends were 4 bases for V and 7 bases for J; bases not matched to a gene: 11. CDR3 sequence: CASSSPSTGEAGYTF. The CDR3 DNA reads as TGTGCCAGCAGTTCGCCATCGACAGGGGAAGCTGGCTACACCTTC.

The chain joins TRBV28 to TRBJ2-6; D is possibly TRBD1 or TRBD2 (5 bases each). The CDR3 runs 17 residues. Trimming took 3 bases from V and 0 from J, leaving 12 bases between them. Looked up from germline, CDR1 is MDHEN and CDR2 is SYDVKM. CDR3 protein: CASSFGAPLSGANVLTF. CDR3 DNA sequence: TGTGCCAGCAGTTTCGGGGCCCCCCTCTCTGGGGCCAACGTCCTGACTTTC. The whole variable domain, filled in from reference TRBV28 and TRBJ2-6, reads DVKVTQSSRYLVKRTGEKVFLECVQDMDHENMFWYRQDPGLGLRLIYFSYDVKMKEKGDIPEGYSVSREKKERFSLILESASTNQTSMYLCASSFGAPLSGANVLTFGAGSRLTVL.

The chain has TRBV24-1 and TRBJ2-6, with 7 bases lining up with TRBD1. V shed 2 bases, J shed 0 bases, and the junction held 3 bases outside the gene matches. Germline CDR1 is KGHDR and CDR2 is SFDVKD. This CDR3 contains 17 residues. This chain's CDR3 is CATSDYGDSSGANVLTF. Written as DNA, the CDR3 is TGTGCCACCAGTGATTACGGGGACAGCTCTGGGGCCAACGTCCTGACTTTC.

The sample holds many counts of this clonotype. The chain is built from TRBV19 and TRBJ2-7, with D unclear. This CDR3 contains 12 residues. The germline V gene has CDR1 LNHDA and CDR2 SQIVND (reference sequence). Trimming pared 5 bases from V and 5 bases from J, leaving 10 bases between. The CDR3 is CASSPDGHEQYF. In nucleotides, the CDR3 is TGTGCCAGTAGTCCGGACGGACACGAGCAGTACTTC. The entire variable domain, with the rest obtained from reference TRBV19 and TRBJ2-7, is as follows: DGGITQSPKYLFRKEGQNVTLSCEQNLNHDAMYWYRQDPGQGLRLIYYSQIVNDFQKGDIAEGYSVSREKKESFPLTVTSAQKNPTAFYLCASSPDGHEQYFGPGTRLTVT.

The genes are TRBV12-3 or TRBV12-4 and TRBJ1-1; 10 positions match TRBD1. V lost 6 bases to trimming and J lost 1 base; unmatched junction nucleotides: 2. The CDR3 is 14 amino acids. The CDR3 nucleotides read TGTGCCAGCAGGTGGGACAGGGGGAACACTGAAGCTTTCTTT. This gives the protein CASRWDRGNTEAFF.

The chain joins TRBV2 to TRBJ1-1; TRBD1 matches at 8 bases. CDR3 length equals 14 residues. Germline values: CDR1 SNHLY, CDR2 FYNNEI. Trimming took 7 bases from V and 4 from J; bases not matched to a gene: 8. CDR3 in DNA: TGTGCCAGCATCACACAGGGGGGGGGCACTGAAGCTTTCTTT. Its protein product is CASITQGGGTEAFF.

This clonotype was picked up a small number of times. This rearrangement joins TRBV18 to TRBJ2-1; perhaps TRBD2 as D (6 bases). Germline V gene lookup returns CDR1 KGHSH and CDR2 LQKENI. This CDR3 region has 15 residues. With 2 bases removed from V and 6 bases from J, the gap between germline ends came to 14 bases. The CDR3 DNA sequence: TGTGCCAGCTCACCATCGCTAGCGTCGGGCAATGAGCAGTTCTTC. Protein: CASSPSLASGNEQFF. Using reference TRBV18 and TRBJ2-1 for the parts outside the CDR3, the full variable domain is NAGVMQNPRHLVRRRGQEARLRCSPMKGHSHVYWYRQLPEEGLKFMVYLQKENIIDESGMPKERFSAEFPKEGPSILRIQQVVRGDSAAYFCASSPSLASGNEQFFGPGTRLTVL.

J is TRBJ2-5 and V is TRBV7-8; TRBD2 agrees at 12 bases. In germline, CDR1 is SGHVS, CDR2 FQNEAQ. CDR3 length: 20 residues. J was trimmed by 4 bases and V by 1 base; bases with no gene match: 16. The CDR3 protein is CASSLDEWLAGGVIRETQYF. The CDR3 bases are TGTGCCAGCAGCTTAGATGAGTGGCTAGCGGGGGGGGTTATTAGAGAGACCCAGTACTTC.

This clonotype showed up just a few times. The chain joins TRBV28 to TRBJ2-7; perhaps TRBD2 as D (7 bases). Germline V lookup: CDR1 MDHEN, CDR2 SYDVKM. The CDR3 has 16 residues. Trimming took off 2 bases at V and 2 bases at J, with 16 bases between the two ends. The CDR3 region is CASSLAGGGRPYEQYF. The CDR3 DNA follows: TGTGCCAGCAGTTTAGCCGGCGGGGGCAGGCCCTACGAGCAGTACTTC.